A single sample gave rise to the 21 T cell receptor beta chains below, sequenced in a study of blood T cells in healthy people across ages. A sample-barcoded 5' primer and a J-beta primer mix were used in a second PCR of roughly 7 to 12 cycles. MiXCR was run by TCRdb on the 5' RACE reads, yielding one entry per CDR3 protein. The sample yields 600,000 to 850,000 distinct CDR3 sequences, roughly 25% seen once. These data were also filed under a second study, of T cells of mothers and their children.

The sequencing input was blood. The receptors derive from a boy aged 5-17 years in good health.

Only a few counts were recorded for this clonotype. The rearrangement links TRBV7-9 to TRBJ2-5, with unresolved D. The germline gives CDR1 SEHNR, CDR2 FQNEAQ (reference sequence). The V and J ends lost 2 bases and 5 bases respectively, with 9 bases between them. This CDR3 is 13 amino acids long. Written as DNA, the CDR3 is TGTGCCAGCAGCTTAATCACATTGGAGACCCAGTACTTC. It is translated as CASSLITLETQYF.

The genes are TRBV7-3 and TRBJ2-1, with D hard to call. Between the trimmed V and J ends, which lost 0 bases and 9 bases, there was a span of 9 bases. CDR3 length: 13 amino acids. Germline CDR1 SGHTA, CDR2 FQGTGA. CDR3 amino acids: CASSLTRTTEQFF. The DNA of the CDR3 is TGTGCCAGCAGCTTAACTAGGACCACTGAGCAGTTCTTC. The variable domain in full, completed from reference TRBV7-3 and TRBJ2-1, reads GAGVSQTPSNKVTEKGKYVELRCDPISGHTALYWYRQSLGQGPEFLIYFQGTGAADDSGLPNDRFFAVRPEGSVSTLKIQRTERGDSAVYLCASSLTRTTEQFFGPGTRLTVL.

This chain joins TRBV6-1 and TRBJ2-5, with D maybe TRBD1 (6 bases). The CDR3 totals 15 residues. Trimming removed 7 bases from V and 1 base from J, with 16 bases in between. Per the germline V gene, CDR1 is MNHNS and CDR2 is SASEGT. CDR3 loop: CASNQNHRVQETQYF. Here the CDR3 DNA reads TGTGCCAGCAACCAGAATCACAGGGTCCAAGAGACCCAGTACTTC.

The table lists this clonotype with a few counts. The chain uses TRBV27 and TRBJ1-2; weak D call: TRBD1 (5 bases). This CDR3 contains 14 residues. Trimming stripped 6 bases from V and 2 bases from J, with 13 bases between. Germline V lookup: CDR1 MNHEY, CDR2 SMNVEV (reference sequence). The CDR3 bases are TGTGCCAGCAGATCCGACAGTATGAACTATGGCTACACCTTC. The encoded protein is CASRSDSMNYGYTF.

This clonotype was observed a few times. The chain combines TRBV7-9 with TRBJ2-5; possibly TRBD1 for D (5 bases). This CDR3 spans 16 amino acids. The V gene's germline CDR1 is SEHNR and CDR2 FQNEAQ (reference sequence). Trimming removed 1 base at V and 1 base at J, with 13 bases between. The CDR3 here is CASSLGAGQGQETQYF. CDR3 DNA sequence: TGTGCCAGCAGCTTAGGGGCTGGACAAGGCCAAGAGACCCAGTACTTC.

This clonotype has more than one count but fewer than ten. The chain recombines TRBV29-1 with TRBJ1-1, with 7 nucleotides matching TRBD1. With V trimmed by 6 bases and J by 2 bases, 6 bases remained unmatched. This CDR3 comprises 13 residues. CDR1 and CDR2 from the germline V gene are SQVTM and ANQGSEA. Here the CDR3 DNA reads TGCAGCGTGGCTACAGGGGAAAACACTGAAGCTTTCTTT. Its protein product is CSVATGENTEAFF.

The rearrangement joins TRBV6-2 or TRBV6-3 to TRBJ2-3; 7 nucleotides agree with TRBD2. Germline CDR1 MNHEY, CDR2 SVGEGT. CDR3 length equals 14 residues. Trimming took 6 bases from V and 5 from J; bases not matched to a gene: 8. The CDR3 loop reads CASSREAGRDTQYF. The CDR3 DNA reads TGTGCCAGCAGCCGGGAGGCGGGGAGAGATACGCAGTATTTT.

The V and J genes are TRBV29-1 and TRBJ2-1; 13 bases map to TRBD2. CDR3 length: 15 amino acids. Losses at the gene ends were 6 bases for V and 4 bases for J; bases not matched to a gene: 6. Germline V lookup: CDR1 SQVTM, CDR2 ANQGSEA. The CDR3: CSVGGLAGPYNEQFF. CDR3 nucleotides: TGCAGCGTCGGGGGACTAGCGGGACCTTACAATGAGCAGTTCTTC.

This clonotype was detected only a few times. V gene TRBV12-3 or TRBV12-4 combines with J gene TRBJ1-2; D is uncertain. V lost 1 base, J lost 2 bases, and 8 bases lay in between. The CDR3 loop spans 14 amino acids. The CDR3 loop is CASSLGPGNYGYTF. The CDR3 coding sequence is TGTGCCAGCAGTTTAGGTCCGGGCAACTATGGCTACACCTTC.

The chain uses TRBV19 and TRBJ1-5; no firm D call. Germline V gives CDR1 LNHDA, CDR2 SQIVND (reference sequence). The V end was cut by 8 bases, the J end by 9 bases, with 5 bases between. The CDR3 contains 9 residues. The CDR3: CASGRPQHF. CDR3 sequence (DNA): TGTGCCAGTGGCCGGCCCCAGCATTTT. The full variable domain, in which reference TRBV19 and TRBJ1-5 provide the parts outside the CDR3, is DGGITQSPKYLFRKEGQNVTLSCEQNLNHDAMYWYRQDPGQGLRLIYYSQIVNDFQKGDIAEGYSVSREKKESFPLTVTSAQKNPTAFYLCASGRPQHFGDGTRLSIL.

The chain joins TRBV4-1 to TRBJ2-3; a possible D gene is TRBD1 (5 bases). The CDR3 covers 19 residues. Trimming removed 1 base at V and 6 bases at J, with 26 bases between. The germline V gene encodes CDR1 MGHRA and CDR2 YSYEKL. The CDR3 is CASSQVPGPDSHLEDTQYF. CDR3 DNA: TGCGCCAGCAGCCAAGTCCCGGGCCCAGACAGCCACCTGGAGGATACGCAGTATTTT.

This clonotype appeared a few times. The V and J genes are TRBV20-1 and TRBJ2-7; D is undetermined. The V gene's germline CDR1 is DFQATT and CDR2 SNEGSKA (reference sequence). V shed 6 bases and J shed 6 bases, with 9 bases lying between them. This CDR3 comprises 10 residues. The CDR3 spells CSATGCEQYF. The CDR3 DNA is TGCAGTGCCACGGGTTGCGAGCAGTACTTC.

J is TRBJ2-5 and V is TRBV5-1; the match to TRBD1 covers 7 bases. The CDR3 consists of 15 residues. Unmatched junction bases numbered 3, after V lost 0 bases and J lost 1 base. Germline CDR1 reads SGHRS; CDR2 reads YFSETQ. This chain's CDR3 is CASSLEQGVQETQYF. CDR3 nucleotide sequence: TGCGCCAGCAGCTTGGAGCAGGGGGTCCAAGAGACCCAGTACTTC. The variable domain in full, with the rest retrieved from reference TRBV5-1 and TRBJ2-5, is KAGVTQTPRYLIKTRGQQVTLSCSPISGHRSVSWYQQTPGQGLQFLFEYFSETQRNKGNFPGRFSGRQFSNSRSEMNVSTLELGDSALYLCASSLEQGVQETQYFGPGTRLLVL.

This clonotype came up a few times. J is TRBJ2-6 and V is TRBV29-1, with D possibly called TRBD1 or TRBD2 (6 bases each). This CDR3 is 16 amino acids long. V was trimmed by 7 bases and J by 3 bases, leaving 19 bases between them. The germline CDR1 and CDR2 sequences are SQVTM and ANQGSEA. The CDR3 reads CSADSRGASGANVLTF. DNA of the CDR3: TGCAGCGCTGATTCTAGGGGGGCGAGTGGGGCCAACGTCCTGACTTTC.

V is TRBV6-5 and J is TRBJ2-1; D gene ambiguous. CDR3 length equals 14 residues. Trimming cost V 2 bases and J 3 bases, with 8 bases left between them. CDR1 and CDR2 (germline): MNHEY, SVGAGI. The CDR3 protein is CASSYVGNYNEQFF. CDR3 nucleotides: TGTGCCAGCAGTTACGTGGGGAACTACAATGAGCAGTTCTTC.

J is TRBJ1-2 and V is TRBV20-1; TRBD1 agrees at 11 bases. Germline V gene data show CDR1 as DFQATT and CDR2 as SNEGSKA (reference sequence). CDR3 length: 16 amino acids. Trimming took 1 base from V and 6 from J; bases not matched to a gene: 10. CDR3 sequence reads: CSARGRTGGSLNGYTF. CDR3 bases: TGCAGTGCTAGAGGTCGGACAGGGGGCTCGTTAAATGGCTACACCTTC.

The chain recombines TRBV7-3 with TRBJ2-1, with D perhaps assigned TRBD1 or TRBD2 (6 bases each). Trimming took 1 base from V and 5 from J, leaving 12 bases between them. Germline V gene data show CDR1 as SGHTA and CDR2 as FQGTGA. CDR3 length: 15 amino acids. The CDR3 coding sequence is TGTGCCAGCAGCTTAAACGGGGGCGGGGACAATGAGCAGTTCTTC. Protein product: CASSLNGGGDNEQFF. The whole variable domain, remainder taken from reference TRBV7-3 and TRBJ2-1, is GAGVSQTPSNKVTEKGKYVELRCDPISGHTALYWYRQSLGQGPEFLIYFQGTGAADDSGLPNDRFFAVRPEGSVSTLKIQRTERGDSAVYLCASSLNGGGDNEQFFGPGTRLTVL.

CDR3 DNA: TGCAGTGCTAGAGTTGATCCTAACTATGGCTACACCTTC. This sequence encodes CSARVDPNYGYTF. The rearrangement uses TRBV20-1 and TRBJ1-2, with unresolved D. V lost 1 base and J lost 0, with 6 bases in between. The CDR3 contains 13 residues. CDR1 and CDR2 from the germline V gene are DFQATT and SNEGSKA (reference sequence).

This sequence joins TRBV29-1 and TRBJ2-1; TRBD2 aligns across 7 bases. The V gene's germline CDR1 is SQVTM and CDR2 ANQGSEA. The CDR3 has 15 amino acids. Germline trimming cut 4 bases from V and 7 bases from J; bases unmatched to any gene: 13. The CDR3 sequence: CSVGRGGRAGNEQFF. The CDR3 DNA is TGCAGCGTTGGGCGAGGTGGGAGGGCCGGGAATGAGCAGTTCTTC.

The chain uses TRBV7-6 and TRBJ1-4; D gene ambiguous. The CDR3 sequence is 17 residues long. Per germline, CDR1 SGHVS and CDR2 FNYEAQ. Trimming shortened V by 3 bases and J by 0 bases, and 14 bases separated the two germline ends. The CDR3 DNA follows: TGTGCCAGCAGCTTCGAAGGGAAGGGTTCAACTAATGAAAAACTGTTTTTT. Translating gives CASSFEGKGSTNEKLFF.

V is TRBV20-1 and J is TRBJ2-5; D is uncertain. CDR3 length: 12 residues. V shed 3 bases and J shed 5 bases, with 10 bases lying between them. Germline V gene lookup returns CDR1 DFQATT and CDR2 SNEGSKA (reference sequence). CDR3 in amino acids: CSASTLGETQYF. The DNA for the CDR3 is TGCAGTGCTAGTACCTTAGGGGAGACCCAGTACTTC.